Shown below are 23 T cell receptor beta chains from a single sample sequenced in a study of CD8 T cells in Susac syndrome. RNA totalling roughly 0.5 to 1 ug underwent reverse transcription with random hexamers. TCRdb used MiXCR to reprocess the immunoSEQ multiplex PCR reads, holding one entry per CDR3 protein. This table has a few hundred thousand distinct CDR3 sequences, about 96% appearing once. Sample: CD4+ T cells from PBMCs. The receptors shown here come from a human donor with multiple sclerosis.

This clonotype came up once. The rearrangement links TRBV7-9 to TRBJ2-3; 10 positions match TRBD2. V trimming: 5 bases; J trimming: 0 bases; junction bases outside the gene matches: 5. The CDR3 has 16 amino acids. Germline assignment: CDR1 SEHNR and CDR2 FQNEAQ (reference sequence). The CDR3 here is CASSRGLAASTDTQYF. CDR3 nucleotide sequence: TGTGCCAGCAGCCGCGGACTAGCGGCTAGCACAGATACGCAGTATTTT.

The rearrangement uses TRBV28 and TRBJ2-1; weak D call: TRBD2 (5 bases). V lost 1 base to trimming and J lost 7 bases, with 11 bases between them. The V gene's germline CDR1 is MDHEN and CDR2 SYDVKM. The CDR3 length is 14 residues. This chain's CDR3 is CASSLSGYHNEQFF. The CDR3 DNA reads TGTGCCAGCAGTTTATCGGGATACCATAATGAGCAGTTCTTC. Full variable domain (rest looked up from reference TRBV28 and TRBJ2-1): DVKVTQSSRYLVKRTGEKVFLECVQDMDHENMFWYRQDPGLGLRLIYFSYDVKMKEKGDIPEGYSVSREKKERFSLILESASTNQTSMYLCASSLSGYHNEQFFGPGTRLTVL.

The CDR3 here is CASSYPPFSTRQFF. CDR3 bases: TGTGCCAGCAGTTACCCCCCCTTCTCGACCCGGCAGTTCTTC. The rearrangement uses TRBV6-5 and TRBJ2-1; D gene ambiguous. V shed 2 bases and J shed 12 bases, with 17 bases lying between them. The CDR3 extends over 14 amino acids. Germline CDR1 MNHEY, CDR2 SVGAGI.

The chain links TRBV7-9 to TRBJ1-2, with D perhaps matching TRBD1 (6 bases). The CDR3 length is 15 residues. CDR1 SEHNR and CDR2 FQNEAQ come from the germline V gene (reference sequence). The germline V and J ends were trimmed by 0 bases and 4 bases, with 12 bases remaining between them. The CDR3 nucleotides read TGTGCCAGCAGCTTAGCGCCAGGGGATGGCTATGGCTACACCTTC. It codes for CASSLAPGDGYGYTF.

J is TRBJ2-3 and V is TRBV2; 9 bases are a match to TRBD1. The germline V gene encodes CDR1 SNHLY and CDR2 FYNNEI. CDR3 size: 14 residues. V shed 8 bases, J shed 5 bases, and the junction held 8 bases outside the gene matches. CDR3 residues: CASGHRGRRDTQYF. CDR3 bases: TGTGCCAGCGGACACAGGGGGCGCAGAGATACGCAGTATTTT.

This sequence joins TRBV4-1 and TRBJ2-6, with unresolved D. The CDR3 spans 18 residues. V was trimmed by 0 bases and J by 3 bases, leaving 15 bases between them. Germline CDR1 is MGHRA and CDR2 is YSYEKL. Here the CDR3 reads CASSQDPSVLLGANVLTF. The CDR3 region has the DNA TGCGCCAGCAGCCAAGATCCTTCGGTCCTTCTTGGGGCCAACGTCCTGACTTTC.

This clonotype was seen more than once but under ten times. CDR3 DNA sequence: TGTGCCAGCTCGAGAGCCAGAAATAATTCACCCCTCCACTTT. Its protein is CASSRARNNSPLHF. The V gene is TRBV6-1, the J gene TRBJ1-6; no definite D call. CDR3 length equals 14 residues. V was shortened by 8 bases and J by 5 bases, with 13 bases between the two germline ends. The germline CDR1 and CDR2 sequences are MNHNS and SASEGT.

The chain uses TRBV2 and TRBJ2-2; D gene ambiguous. With 7 bases removed from V and 5 bases from J, the gap between germline ends came to 14 bases. The CDR3 spans 14 residues. Germline values: CDR1 SNHLY, CDR2 FYNNEI. The CDR3 DNA reads TGTGCCAGCATGAGAGCTCCCGGAACCGGGGAGCTGTTTTTT. The encoded protein is CASMRAPGTGELFF. The whole variable domain, filled in from reference TRBV2 and TRBJ2-2, reads EPEVTQTPSHQVTQMGQEVILRCVPISNHLYFYWYRQILGQKVEFLVSFYNNEISEKSEIFDDQFSVERPDGSNFTLKIRSTKLEDSAMYFCASMRAPGTGELFFGEGSRLTVL.

This rearrangement joins TRBV27 to TRBJ2-1; D perhaps matches TRBD1 (5 bases). V dropped 6 bases and J dropped 8 bases, with 8 bases sitting between them. This CDR3 contains 11 residues. Per germline, CDR1 MNHEY and CDR2 SMNVEV (reference sequence). DNA of the CDR3: TGTGCCAGCAGCGTCAGGGATGAGCAGTTCTTC. Translated, it gives CASSVRDEQFF.

V usage is TRBV9 and J usage is TRBJ2-7; TRBD2 aligns across 9 bases. This CDR3 spans 15 amino acids. Germline assignment: CDR1 SGDLS and CDR2 YYNGEE. V was clipped by 0 bases and J by 4 bases; unmatched bases: 5. CDR3 sequence reads: CASSVEPSGGYEQYF. CDR3 sequence (DNA): TGTGCCAGCAGCGTAGAACCAAGCGGGGGGTACGAGCAGTACTTC.

This chain uses TRBV3-1 with TRBJ1-6; no definite D call. V was clipped by 0 bases and J by 10 bases, with 7 bases between them. Germline V CDR1 and CDR2: LGHDT, YNNKEL (reference sequence). The CDR3 extends over 13 amino acids. The CDR3 spells CASSQDRRSPLHF. CDR3 DNA: TGTGCCAGCAGCCAAGACCGACGATCACCCCTCCACTTT.

The chain links TRBV9 to TRBJ2-4; TRBD2 matches 9 bases. V dropped 0 bases and J dropped 9; count of bases not matched to a gene: 7. Germline V gives CDR1 SGDLS, CDR2 YYNGEE. The CDR3 is 15 amino acids. Here the CDR3 reads CASSVDQAGGRIQYF. CDR3 DNA: TGTGCCAGCAGCGTAGATCAAGCGGGAGGACGCATTCAGTACTTC.

V usage is TRBV20-1 and J usage is TRBJ1-1; D is unclear. This CDR3 region has 12 residues. Trimming shortened V by 6 bases and J by 3 bases, and 11 bases separated the two germline ends. From germline, CDR1 is DFQATT and CDR2 SNEGSKA (reference sequence). The CDR3 bases are TGCAGTGCAGAGAACCGGGACACTGAAGCTTTCTTT. Encoded protein: CSAENRDTEAFF.

CDR3 sequence: CASSLMRSSGANVLTF. CDR3 sequence (DNA): TGTGCCAGCAGTCTCATGAGGAGCTCTGGGGCCAACGTCCTGACTTTC. The rearrangement joins TRBV27 to TRBJ2-6; D gene uncertain. Germline CDR1 reads MNHEY; CDR2 reads SMNVEV (reference sequence). Trimming stripped 5 bases from V and 0 bases from J, with 11 bases between. The CDR3 contains 16 residues.

In this sample, this clonotype turned up once. This chain connects TRBV28 to TRBJ1-2; unclear D gene. CDR3 length: 11 amino acids. Looked up from germline, CDR1 is MDHEN and CDR2 is SYDVKM. Trimming cost V 6 bases and J 8 bases, with 10 bases left between them. CDR3 DNA sequence: TGTGCCAGCAGCTTACGCGTGGGCTACACCTTC. It translates to CASSLRVGYTF.

V gene TRBV27 combines with J gene TRBJ2-7, with a weak D call TRBD1 (5 bases). Per the germline V gene, CDR1 is MNHEY and CDR2 is SMNVEV (reference sequence). V lost 6 bases and J 2 bases, leaving 14 bases between the germline ends. CDR3 size: 14 residues. The CDR3, as DNA: TGTGCCAGCAGGGCCAGGGTAAACGCCTACGAGCAGTACTTC. Protein product: CASRARVNAYEQYF.

The rearrangement uses TRBV7-2 and TRBJ1-1, with 8 bases lining up with TRBD1. V shed 1 base, J shed 4 bases, and the junction held 5 bases outside the gene matches. The CDR3 totals 15 residues. In germline, CDR1 is SGHTA, CDR2 FQGNSA. The CDR3 reads CASSLGAGGFTEAFF. CDR3 DNA sequence: TGTGCCAGCAGCTTAGGGGCAGGGGGCTTCACTGAAGCTTTCTTT.

The chain carries TRBV3-1 and TRBJ2-1; 8 nucleotides agree with TRBD2. V dropped 6 bases and J dropped 7; count of bases not matched to a gene: 8. The CDR3 spans 14 residues. Germline V gene data show CDR1 as LGHDT and CDR2 as YNNKEL (reference sequence). CDR3 sequence reads: CASRRSLADNEQFF. The CDR3 region has the DNA TGTGCCAGCAGACGTTCACTAGCGGATAATGAGCAGTTCTTC.

This rearrangement joins TRBV7-3 to TRBJ2-6; a possible D gene is TRBD2 (5 bases). The CDR3 contains 14 residues. Germline V gene data show CDR1 as SGHTA and CDR2 as FQGTGA. Deletions cut 6 bases from V and 4 bases from J, with 10 bases between. CDR3 protein: CASSRESGANVLTF. The CDR3 bases are TGTGCCAGCAGTAGGGAGTCCGGGGCCAACGTCCTGACTTTC.

V is TRBV9 and J is TRBJ2-1; the D call may be TRBD1 or TRBD2 (7 bases each). Germline CDR1 and CDR2: SGDLS and YYNGEE. CDR3 size: 15 residues. Trimming removed 5 bases from V and 2 bases from J, with 14 bases in between. The CDR3 DNA is TGTGCCAGCAGTCGAGCGGGACAGACCTACAATGAGCAGTTCTTC. The encoded protein is CASSRAGQTYNEQFF.

The chain links TRBV27 to TRBJ2-3, with TRBD2 matching over 12 bases. J was trimmed by 2 bases and V by 6 bases; bases with no gene match: 6. The germline V gene encodes CDR1 MNHEY and CDR2 SMNVEV (reference sequence). The CDR3 contains 16 residues. CDR3: CASSHLAGGFTDTQYF. CDR3 in DNA: TGTGCCAGCAGCCACCTAGCGGGAGGGTTCACAGATACGCAGTATTTT.

The rearrangement uses TRBV7-9 and TRBJ2-4; TRBD2 aligns across 11 bases. V shed 3 bases and J 7 bases; nucleotides not matched to a gene: 8. Germline values: CDR1 SEHNR, CDR2 FQNEAQ (reference sequence). The CDR3 spans 16 residues. The CDR3 protein is CASSFGLAGGGNIQYF. The CDR3 bases are TGTGCCAGCAGCTTCGGGCTAGCGGGAGGAGGGAACATTCAGTACTTC.

The rearrangement uses TRBV27 and TRBJ2-7, with TRBD2 matching over 11 bases. The CDR3 is 17 residues long. The V and J ends lost 5 bases and 7 bases, in that order; junction bases with no gene match: 16. From germline, CDR1 is MNHEY and CDR2 SMNVEV (reference sequence). The CDR3 nucleotides are TGTGCCAGCAGTCCTGGGACCGGGACTAGCGGAGCTTTGGAGCAGTACTTC. Amino acid sequence: CASSPGTGTSGALEQYF.